One and the same sample provided the 32 T cell receptor beta chains below, sequenced in a study of T cell repertoires in cytomegalovirus infection. In TCRdb, the reads were re-called with MiXCR into one record per CDR3 protein. The data show about half a million distinct CDR3 sequences, 30% to 35% seen once. These receptors' antigens are unknown. Specimen: cultured PBMCs, collected from culture after CMV antigen stimulation. The receptors were gathered from a human donor in good health (CMV status not recorded). Some clones in this sample may be carry-over from other donors' samples.

The rearrangement uses TRBV10-3 and TRBJ1-2; TRBD1 is a possible D gene (5 bases). The ends were cut back, 3 bases at V and 9 bases at J, with 14 bases in the middle. This CDR3 is built from 13 residues. Germline assignment: CDR1 ENHRY and CDR2 SYGVKD. Written as DNA, the CDR3 is TGTGCCATCAGTGAAGGGGAGGGTTTGCGCTACACCTTC. It specifies CAISEGEGLRYTF.

The chain combines TRBV7-2 with TRBJ2-2; 7 bases align to TRBD2. CDR3 length equals 13 residues. Germline lookup yields CDR1 SGHTA and CDR2 FQGNSA. Trimming took 4 bases from V and 6 from J; bases not matched to a gene: 2. CDR3 DNA sequence: TGTGCCAGCAGCTCAGGACTAGCCGGGGAGCTGTTTTTT. It translates to CASSSGLAGELFF. Full variable domain (rest looked up from reference TRBV7-2 and TRBJ2-2): GAGVSQSPSNKVTEKGKDVELRCDPISGHTALYWYRQSLGQGLEFLIYFQGNSAPDKSGLPSDRFSAERTGGSVSTLTIQRTQQEDSAVYLCASSSGLAGELFFGEGSRLTVL.

CDR3 DNA: TGCGCCAGCAGCCAAGTACTAGGATCCACCGGGGAGCTGTTTTTT. This sequence encodes CASSQVLGSTGELFF. V gene TRBV4-3 combines with J gene TRBJ2-2; possible D gene TRBD2, 5 bases. Per the germline V gene, CDR1 is LGHNA and CDR2 is YSLEER. This CDR3 has 15 residues. V lost 1 base, J lost 4 bases, and 10 bases lay in between.

The V gene is TRBV12-3 or TRBV12-4, the J gene TRBJ2-3; maybe TRBD1 (6 bases). This CDR3 spans 14 amino acids. Trimming left V 2 bases short and J 0 bases short, with 6 bases between. CDR3 protein: CASSLQGSTDTQYF. CDR3 nucleotides: TGTGCCAGCAGTTTACAGGGGAGCACAGATACGCAGTATTTT.

The V gene is TRBV6-6, the J gene TRBJ2-1; TRBD2 agrees at 9 bases. The CDR3 extends over 16 amino acids. V lost 5 bases, J lost 4 bases, and 9 bases stayed unmatched. Germline CDR1 reads MNHNY; CDR2 reads SVGAGI (reference sequence). The CDR3 here is CASSVAGVIPYNEQFF. DNA for the CDR3: TGTGCCAGCAGTGTAGCGGGAGTAATCCCTTACAATGAGCAGTTCTTC.

In its sample, this clonotype was seen a few times. V is TRBV12-3 or TRBV12-4 and J is TRBJ1-1; D unresolved. CDR3 length: 15 residues. V dropped 0 bases and J dropped 5 bases, with 13 bases sitting between them. CDR3 in amino acids: CASSLAPGQLTEAFF. As DNA, the CDR3 is TGTGCCAGCAGTTTAGCCCCCGGGCAGTTGACTGAAGCTTTCTTT.

This clonotype has only a few counts. The gene calls are TRBV6-1 and TRBJ2-1; D is perhaps TRBD1 (5 bases). The germline V gene encodes CDR1 MNHNS and CDR2 SASEGT. This CDR3 is built from 15 residues. Trimming took 1 base from V and 7 from J, leaving 14 bases between them. The CDR3 loop is CASSEVKGRANEQFF. CDR3 coding DNA: TGTGCCAGCAGTGAAGTCAAGGGCAGGGCGAATGAGCAGTTCTTC.

This clonotype occurred a few times. V gene TRBV6-6 combines with J gene TRBJ2-1, with 9 bases fitting TRBD1. The germline CDR1 and CDR2 sequences are MNHNY and SVGAGI (reference sequence). CDR3 length: 13 amino acids. With 2 bases clipped from V and 12 bases from J, the junction kept 5 bases outside the gene matches. The CDR3 here is CASSYRDRAGQFF. The CDR3 DNA is TGTGCCAGCAGTTACAGGGACAGGGCAGGGCAGTTCTTC.

The sample holds many counts of this clonotype. This chain connects TRBV28 to TRBJ2-7; tentatively, D is TRBD1 (6 bases). This CDR3 region has 15 residues. V was pared by 5 bases and J by 9 bases, with 23 bases between. Per the germline V gene, CDR1 is MDHEN and CDR2 is SYDVKM. Here the CDR3 reads CASSNHDMATGGQYF. The CDR3 DNA sequence: TGTGCCAGCAGTAATCATGACATGGCGACAGGCGGGCAGTACTTC. The whole variable domain, filled in from reference TRBV28 and TRBJ2-7, reads DVKVTQSSRYLVKRTGEKVFLECVQDMDHENMFWYRQDPGLGLRLIYFSYDVKMKEKGDIPEGYSVSREKKERFSLILESASTNQTSMYLCASSNHDMATGGQYFGPGTRLTVT.

V gene TRBV6-8 combines with J gene TRBJ2-7; 7 bases are shared with TRBD1. Germline lookup yields CDR1 MNHGY and CDR2 SAAAGT. V was clipped by 8 bases and J by 3 bases; unmatched bases: 13. The CDR3 loop spans 15 amino acids. In DNA, the CDR3 is TGTGCCAGCCACTCTGACAGGGCGATAAACTACGAGCAGTACGTC. It encodes CASHSDRAINYEQYV.

This clonotype appeared once. This chain joins TRBV6-6 and TRBJ2-1; D gene uncertain. The V gene's germline CDR1 is MNHNY and CDR2 SVGAGI (reference sequence). The V and J ends lost 8 bases and 7 bases respectively, with 12 bases between them. CDR3 length equals 12 residues. The CDR3 sequence is CASPGKKNEQFF. In DNA form, the CDR3 reads TGTGCCAGCCCTGGCAAAAAGAATGAGCAGTTCTTC.

The chain recombines TRBV19 with TRBJ2-3; no definite D call. Germline V gene data show CDR1 as LNHDA and CDR2 as SQIVND (reference sequence). The CDR3 runs to 15 residues. V shed 3 bases and J shed 0 bases, with 10 bases lying between them. The CDR3 nucleotides are TGTGCCAGTAGTATGTTGGCCACCAGCACAGATACGCAGTATTTT. As protein: CASSMLATSTDTQYF.

The rearrangement links TRBV28 to TRBJ2-7; perhaps TRBD2 as D (6 bases). The germline CDR1 and CDR2 sequences are MDHEN and SYDVKM. The CDR3 length is 15 residues. The V gene lost 1 base and the J gene lost 2 bases, with 12 bases spanning the gap. The CDR3 protein is CASSLSSGGTYEQYV. In nucleotides, the CDR3 is TGTGCCAGCAGTTTATCCAGTGGAGGGACCTACGAGCAGTACGTC.

This clonotype was detected a few times. The chain couples TRBV24-1 to TRBJ2-2, with 10 bases fitting TRBD1. The CDR3 has 16 amino acids. V lost 3 bases and J lost 7; bases outside the gene matches: 7. CDR1 KGHDR and CDR2 SFDVKD come from the germline V gene. CDR3 nucleotides: TGTGCCACCAGTGATCCACGGGACAGGGGTATCGGGGAGCTGTTTTTT. Encoded protein: CATSDPRDRGIGELFF.

This clonotype turned up a few times. This rearrangement joins TRBV6-2 or TRBV6-3 to TRBJ2-6, with D perhaps TRBD1 or TRBD2 (5 bases each). V was pared by 0 bases and J by 0 bases, with 18 bases between. The V gene's germline CDR1 is MNHEY and CDR2 SVGEGT. The CDR3 spans 20 residues. The CDR3 coding sequence is TGTGCCAGCAGTTACTCTCTGGGACGAGATACTACCTCTGGGGCCAACGTCCTGACTTTC. This gives the protein CASSYSLGRDTTSGANVLTF.

The CDR3, as DNA: TGCAGCGTGGGACTAGCAGTAGCGGGGACCCAGTACTTC. It specifies CSVGLAVAGTQYF. The chain is built from TRBV29-1 and TRBJ2-5; 9 nucleotides align to TRBD2. Germline CDR1 reads SQVTM; CDR2 reads ANQGSEA. Trimming removed 6 bases from V and 7 bases from J; junction bases left unmatched: 9. The CDR3 runs 13 residues. Based on the CDR3 plus reference TRBV29-1 and TRBJ2-5, the full variable domain is SAVISQKPSRDICQRGTSLTIQCQVDSQVTMMFWYRQQPGQSLTLIATANQGSEATYESGFVIDKFPISRPNLTFSTLTVSNMSPEDSSIYLCSVGLAVAGTQYFGPGTRLLVL.

The chain uses TRBV15 and TRBJ2-4; D is possibly TRBD2 (5 bases). This CDR3 is 15 amino acids long. Per germline, CDR1 LNHNV and CDR2 YYDKDF (reference sequence). V was cut by 9 bases and J by 5 bases, with 20 bases left in between. CDR3 sequence: CATSAGLGSENIQYF. The CDR3 DNA follows: TGTGCCACTTCGGCGGGTCTTGGTAGCGAAAACATTCAGTACTTC.

The chain recombines TRBV24-1 with TRBJ1-2; D is undetermined. The CDR3 is 12 residues long. CDR1 is KGHDR, CDR2 SFDVKD, per germline. Trimming took 0 bases from V and 5 from J, leaving 3 bases between them. CDR3 protein: CATSDLQYGYTF. The CDR3 coding sequence is TGTGCCACCAGTGATTTGCAGTATGGCTACACCTTC.

There are a few counts of this clonotype. The chain combines TRBV4-1 with TRBJ2-1; D gene uncertain. V lost 1 base, J lost 10 bases, and 11 bases lay in between. The CDR3 consists of 13 residues. CDR1 is MGHRA and CDR2 is YSYEKL in the germline V gene. CDR3 nucleotides: TGCGCCAGCAGCCAAGCCGAGCTGGGAGAGCAGTTCTTC. Residues: CASSQAELGEQFF.

This clonotype was seen a handful of times. The chain carries TRBV15 and TRBJ2-3; the match to TRBD1 covers 11 bases. Germline V CDR1 and CDR2: LNHNV, YYDKDF (reference sequence). Unmatched junction bases numbered 10, after V lost 8 bases and J lost 3 bases. The CDR3 sequence is 16 residues long. The CDR3 region is CATDTSGQGGTDTQYF. The CDR3 DNA is TGTGCCACCGATACATCGGGACAGGGGGGAACAGATACGCAGTATTTT.

This clonotype came up many times. The chain combines TRBV7-2 with TRBJ1-1, with unresolved D. CDR3 length: 15 residues. The germline CDR1 and CDR2 sequences are SGHTA and FQGNSA. Trimming stripped 1 base from V and 4 bases from J, with 13 bases between. The CDR3 sequence: CASSLVVFQGTEAFF. The CDR3 coding sequence is TGTGCCAGCAGCTTAGTAGTCTTTCAAGGCACTGAAGCTTTCTTT. Full variable domain (outside the CDR3, taken from reference TRBV7-2 and TRBJ1-1): GAGVSQSPSNKVTEKGKDVELRCDPISGHTALYWYRQSLGQGLEFLIYFQGNSAPDKSGLPSDRFSAERTGGSVSTLTIQRTQQEDSAVYLCASSLVVFQGTEAFFGQGTRLTVV.

This clonotype was observed a single time. The gene calls are TRBV27 and TRBJ2-3; no clear D. This CDR3 has 13 amino acids. The V gene lost 2 bases and the J gene lost 6 bases, with 9 bases spanning the gap. Germline V CDR1 and CDR2: MNHEY, SMNVEV (reference sequence). CDR3 amino acids: CASSLSLEDTQYF. In DNA, the CDR3 is TGTGCCAGCAGTTTAAGCCTAGAGGATACGCAGTATTTT.

Many counts were recorded for this clonotype. The chain recombines TRBV7-4 with TRBJ2-7; D not certain. Per germline, CDR1 SGHVT and CDR2 SQSDAQ. V lost 0 bases and J lost 1, with 10 bases in between. CDR3 length: 15 residues. The CDR3 spells CASSLAGFRSYEQYV. CDR3 nucleotides: TGTGCCAGCAGCTTAGCTGGGTTCCGATCCTACGAGCAGTACGTC.

This clonotype showed up many times. The rearrangement joins TRBV6-2 or TRBV6-3 to TRBJ2-1; 13 positions match TRBD2. From germline, CDR1 is MNHEY and CDR2 SVGEGT. V gave up 5 bases and J gave up 9 bases; unmatched junction bases: 13. The CDR3 has 17 residues. DNA for the CDR3: TGTGCCAGCAGTCAAATCGTACTAGCGGGAGGGCCCGGTGAGCAGTTCTTC. As protein: CASSQIVLAGGPGEQFF.

This clonotype was counted between two and nine times. The gene calls are TRBV7-6 and TRBJ1-1; 8 bases line up with TRBD1. This CDR3 spans 14 amino acids. V lost 2 bases, J lost 4 bases, and 3 bases stayed unmatched. From germline, CDR1 is SGHVS and CDR2 FNYEAQ. The CDR3 DNA sequence: TGTGCCAGCAGCTTACCAGGGGGCGGCACTGAAGCTTTCTTT. Translated: CASSLPGGGTEAFF.

Ten or more counts support this clonotype. V usage is TRBV7-2 and J usage is TRBJ1-1, with a tentative D call TRBD1 (5 bases). V was cut by 0 bases and J by 9 bases, with 11 bases left in between. Per germline, CDR1 SGHTA and CDR2 FQGNSA. The CDR3 is made up of 13 amino acids. The CDR3 protein is CASSLAGERQAFF. CDR3 bases: TGTGCCAGCAGCTTAGCGGGGGAGAGGCAAGCTTTCTTT.

This sequence joins TRBV19 and TRBJ2-1; D is unclear. The V gene's germline CDR1 is LNHDA and CDR2 SQIVND (reference sequence). The V gene lost 4 bases and the J gene lost 9 bases, with 13 bases spanning the gap. The CDR3 has 13 amino acids. Here the CDR3 DNA reads TGTGCCAGTAGTACAGGAGTGGGTGGTGAGCAGTTCTTC. Amino acid sequence: CASSTGVGGEQFF.

V gene TRBV7-2 combines with J gene TRBJ2-1, with unresolved D. The germline V gene encodes CDR1 SGHTA and CDR2 FQGNSA. V shed 4 bases and J shed 7 bases, with 11 bases lying between them. The CDR3 consists of 13 residues. The CDR3, as DNA: TGTGCCAGCAGCTCTCCGGCCTTTAATGAGCAGTTCTTC. The encoded protein is CASSSPAFNEQFF.

This clonotype was observed a handful of times. The chain links TRBV5-1 to TRBJ1-4, with TRBD1 identical over 8 bases. The CDR3 is 15 amino acids. Trimming cost V 2 bases and J 8 bases; bases outside gene matches: 8. Germline V CDR1 and CDR2: SGHRS, YFSETQ. The CDR3: CASSFGQGWREKLFF. The CDR3 DNA reads as TGCGCCAGCAGCTTCGGACAGGGCTGGAGGGAAAAACTGTTTTTT.

V gene TRBV7-2 combines with J gene TRBJ2-1; D possibly corresponds to TRBD1 (6 bases). This CDR3 is 16 amino acids long. Germline V gene data show CDR1 as SGHTA and CDR2 as FQGNSA. V was trimmed by 4 bases and J by 4 bases, leaving 17 bases between them. CDR3 nucleotides: TGTGCCAGCAGCTCTACCGGGACCCAGGGGTACAATGAGCAGTTCTTC. It yields the protein CASSSTGTQGYNEQFF.

CDR3 sequence reads: CATSDLAGSTDTQYF. The CDR3 nucleotides read TGTGCCACCAGTGATTTGGCGGGAAGCACAGATACGCAGTATTTT. The chain has TRBV24-1 and TRBJ2-3; tentative D call: TRBD2 (6 bases). Germline assignment: CDR1 KGHDR and CDR2 SFDVKD. CDR3 length equals 15 residues. V dropped 0 bases and J dropped 0 bases, with 6 bases sitting between them.

The chain is built from TRBV12-3 or TRBV12-4 and TRBJ2-1; D is perhaps TRBD2 (6 bases). The CDR3 length is 12 residues. V shed 5 bases and J shed 9 bases, with 11 bases lying between them. In DNA form, the CDR3 reads TGTGCCAGCAGTCCCCTGCGGGGTGAGCAGTTCTTC. This gives the protein CASSPLRGEQFF.